This TCR beta chain was documented in a study of shared clonotypes between healthy human individuals. Looking at the study overall: The people who gave samples were two women and three men aged 18 to 49.

As concerns this clone: The antigen remains unidentified. Within the sample, other DNA sequences also encode this same CDR3.

The repertoire was sequenced with immunoSEQ multiplex PCR; TCRdb's copy has only in-frame clones and lacks some. Of 740,000 or so clones in the sample, about 80% were seen once. Broader study findings: Richness estimates generally favored naive over memory subsets.

The CDR3 runs to 13 residues. With V trimmed by 8 bases and J by 1 base, 4 bases remained unmatched. Germline CDR1 MNHNS, CDR2 SASEGT. Sequenced: memory CD4+ T cells sorted from blood. Subset: CD45RA-negative fraction. The genes are TRBV6-1 and TRBJ1-1, with 7 positions matching TRBD1. The clonotype was recovered from a woman aged 25 to 45 in good health. The CDR3: CASRQGANTEAFF. The CDR3 DNA reads TGTGCCAGCCGACAGGGAGCGAACACTGAAGCTTTCTTT.